These 13 T cell receptor beta chains originate from one sample sequenced in a study of T cells in localized non-small cell lung cancer. Generated by immunoSEQ multiplex PCR, the TCRdb table keeps only in-frame clones and is missing some. The top ten clones hold about a sixth of a sample with some 52,000 clones, around 86% of them seen once. This sample comprised peripheral blood, obtained before any cancer treatment. Receptors originate from a male donor aged 60 or over with stage III squamous cell lung carcinoma.

This clone was seen only once. The chain combines TRBV7-3 with TRBJ2-7; 8 nucleotides agree with TRBD1. CDR3 length equals 14 residues. The ends lost 4 bases at V and 3 bases at J; junction bases unmatched: 5. CDR1 SGHTA and CDR2 FQGTGA come from the germline V gene. The CDR3 protein is CASSSGTGLYEQYF. The CDR3 DNA reads as TGTGCCAGCAGCTCCGGGACAGGTCTCTACGAGCAGTACTTC.

V is TRBV27 and J is TRBJ1-1; no definite D call. The length of the CDR3 is 13 residues. The V and J ends lost 4 bases and 1 base respectively, with 7 bases between them. Germline V gives CDR1 MNHEY, CDR2 SMNVEV (reference sequence). DNA of the CDR3: TGTGCCAGCAGTTCGGAAGGGAACACTGAAGCTTTCTTT. Encoded protein: CASSSEGNTEAFF.

The sample holds a few counts of this clone. J is TRBJ2-3 and V is TRBV7-9, with D unresolved. Trimming stripped 5 bases from V and 2 bases from J, with 11 bases between. This CDR3 region has 14 residues. Germline lookup yields CDR1 SEHNR and CDR2 FQNEAQ (reference sequence). CDR3 loop: CASSQGSYTDTQYF. As DNA, the CDR3 is TGTGCCAGCAGCCAAGGGTCTTACACAGATACGCAGTATTTT.

This clone was picked up one time. The rearrangement uses TRBV4-3 and TRBJ1-5; unclear D gene. The CDR3 loop spans 13 amino acids. Looked up from germline, CDR1 is LGHNA and CDR2 is YSLEER. V was clipped by 2 bases and J by 9 bases, with 11 bases between them. CDR3 nucleotides: TGCGCCAGCAGCCAACAGTATGAGGGGCCCCAGCATTTT. It encodes CASSQQYEGPQHF.

This sequence joins TRBV28 and TRBJ1-2; no reliable D call. V was shortened by 8 bases and J by 2 bases, with 12 bases between the two germline ends. This CDR3 contains 13 residues. Germline CDR1 is MDHEN and CDR2 is SYDVKM. The CDR3 DNA sequence: TGTGCCAGCCGCCCTGGGGAAAACTATGGCTACACCTTC. Protein: CASRPGENYGYTF.

This chain joins TRBV4-1 and TRBJ1-2; 7 nucleotides align to TRBD1. The V segment lost 0 bases and the J segment 5 bases; nucleotides outside the gene matches: 18. The CDR3 is 19 residues long. The germline V gene has CDR1 MGHRA and CDR2 YSYEKL. CDR3 DNA: TGCGCCAGCAGCCAAGATGCGAGCGGTGGGGACAGTTACATTTATGGCTACACCTTC. Protein product: CASSQDASGGDSYIYGYTF.

V and J are TRBV5-1 and TRBJ1-4; D gene ambiguous. V dropped 4 bases and J dropped 7 bases, with 17 bases sitting between them. Germline CDR1 and CDR2: SGHRS and YFSETQ. The CDR3 covers 15 residues. CDR3 region: CASSRGDGNGEKLFF. The CDR3 nucleotides read TGCGCCAGCAGCCGCGGCGATGGAAACGGTGAAAAACTGTTTTTT.

The V gene is TRBV7-9, the J gene TRBJ2-5, with D maybe TRBD1 (5 bases). This CDR3 is built from 14 residues. Germline CDR1 reads SEHNR; CDR2 reads FQNEAQ (reference sequence). V gave up 5 bases and J gave up 2 bases, with 12 bases separating them. CDR3 residues: CASSRRTNQETQYF. The CDR3 nucleotides read TGTGCCAGCAGCCGGCGGACAAATCAAGAGACCCAGTACTTC.

V and J are TRBV6-5 and TRBJ1-2, with a tentative D call TRBD1 (6 bases). The CDR3 is 14 residues long. CDR1 and CDR2 from the germline V gene are MNHEY and SVGAGI. V lost 7 bases and J lost 4, with 16 bases in between. The CDR3 DNA reads TGTGCCAGCACCAAACGGGGGGGGGCCTATGGCTACACCTTC. This encodes CASTKRGGAYGYTF.

V usage is TRBV2 and J usage is TRBJ1-2; D unclear. The CDR3 has 14 amino acids. V lost 7 bases and J 3 bases, leaving 15 bases between the germline ends. CDR1 is SNHLY and CDR2 is FYNNEI in the germline V gene. The CDR3 bases are TGTGCCAGCACCACACCCTCGGTGGACTATGGCTACACCTTC. It translates to CASTTPSVDYGYTF.

This CDR3 is CASRLQGSYEQYF. CDR3 coding DNA: TGTGCCAGCAGACTACAGGGCTCCTACGAGCAGTACTTC. The rearrangement joins TRBV7-9 to TRBJ2-7; maybe TRBD1 (6 bases). This CDR3 comprises 13 residues. The ends were cut back, 6 bases at V and 0 bases at J, with 9 bases in the middle. CDR1 is SEHNR and CDR2 is FQNEAQ in the germline V gene (reference sequence).

The chain uses TRBV4-2 and TRBJ1-1; D is ambiguous. Trimming removed 3 bases from V and 8 bases from J, with 13 bases in between. The germline CDR1 and CDR2 sequences are LGHNA and YNFKEQ. The CDR3 covers 13 residues. The CDR3, as DNA: TGTGCCAGCAGCCACACAGAGAGGAGCGAAGCTTTCTTT. Amino acid sequence: CASSHTERSEAFF.

This clone was observed a single time. The chain is built from TRBV28 and TRBJ2-3; D is possibly TRBD1 (6 bases). V shed 5 bases and J shed 3 bases, with 15 bases lying between them. The CDR3 totals 15 residues. Germline V gives CDR1 MDHEN, CDR2 SYDVKM. CDR3 DNA sequence: TGTGCCAGCAGTCACCAGGACAGCGCTACAGATACGCAGTATTTT. This sequence encodes CASSHQDSATDTQYF.